The rows below give T cell receptor beta chains drawn from one sample of a study of OX40 agonist ivuxolimab in advanced cancers. Produced via immunoSEQ multiplex PCR; TCRdb's table is partial and in-frame only. Of around 80,000 clones listed, over 75% were seen once; the top ten hold 0.5% to 0.55%. The starting material was CD4+ or CD8+ T cells sorted from blood, obtained in a trial of the OX40 agonist ivuxolimab. The receptors here all came from an adult with an advanced solid tumor such as melanoma, head and neck, liver or kidney cancer. CDR3s include the opening cysteine and the closing phenylalanine or tryptophan. A D gene is named only where the DNA matches it firmly. Size values are once, few and many counts, or a class for expanded clones, and some rows have none.

NA | TRBJ2-1 | TRBV18 | NA | 16 | TGTGCCAGCTCACCACCGGGGGGCGGTATGTTCAGTGAGCAGTTCTTC | CASSPPGGGMFSEQFF
NA | TRBJ2-7 | TRBV13 | NA | 14 | TGTGCCAGCAGCTTACTAGGGGAAATAGCCGAGCAGTACTTC | CASSLLGEIAEQYF
TRBD2 | TRBJ2-7 | TRBV5-1 | NA | 17 | TGCGCCAGCAGCTTGCATGGGCGGGAGATAGGCCAAGGCGAGCAGTACTTC | CASSLHGREIGQGEQYF
NA | TRBJ2-7 | TRBV7-9 | once | 13 | TGTGCCAGCAGCTTATCGCACTCCTACGAGCAGTACTTC | CASSLSHSYEQYF
NA | TRBJ2-1 | TRBV11-3 | NA | 16 | TGTGCCAGCAGCTTAGGGGTGGGAGGCTCCTACAATGAGCAGTTCTTC | CASSLGVGGSYNEQFF
NA | TRBJ2-3 | TRBV18 | NA | 15 | TGTGCCAGCTCACCTGGGATAGCTAGCACAGATACGCAGTATTTT | CASSPGIASTDTQYF
TRBD1 | TRBJ2-1 | TRBV5-4 | NA | 12 | TGTGCCAGCAGTCGACAGGGGGATGAGCAGTTCTTC | CASSRQGDEQFF
NA | TRBJ1-2 | TRBV4-1 | NA | 16 | TGCGCCAGCAGCCAAGATGGGGGCAGGTACGGCTATGGCTACACCTTC | CASSQDGGRYGYGYTF
NA | TRBJ1-1 | TRBV7-9 | few | 12 | TGTGCCAGCAGCTTAGCTGGTATTGAAGCTTTCTTT | CASSLAGIEAFF
NA | TRBJ2-2 | TRBV28 | NA | 14 | TGTGCCAGCAGGGGGGGTAGGGTCACCGGGGAGCTGTTTTTT | CASRGGRVTGELFF
NA | TRBJ1-1 | TRBV7-2 | NA | 13 | TGTGCCAGCAGCTTAGGCAGAAATTCTGAAGCTTTCTTT | CASSLGRNSEAFF
TRBD1 | TRBJ1-6 | TRBV2 | NA | 16 | TGTGCCAGCAGCGAAACCAGGGGGAACTATAATTCACCCCTCCACTTT | CASSETRGNYNSPLHF
NA | TRBJ1-2 | TRBV5-1 | NA | 15 | TGCGCCAGCAGCTTGGCCGCAGGGGTTGGCTATGGCTACACCTTC | CASSLAAGVGYGYTF
NA | TRBJ2-2 | TRBV9 | NA | 15 | TGTGCCAGCAGCGCTCCCCGTAGGGGGACCGGGGAGCTGTTTTTT | CASSAPRRGTGELFF
NA | TRBJ2-1 | TRBV7-9 | NA | 13 | TGTGCCAGCAGCAAGGTGGTTTACAATGAGCAGTTCTTC | CASSKVVYNEQFF
NA | TRBJ2-7 | TRBV7-9 | NA | 15 | TGTGCCAGCAGCCCCCCCCGGGGGGCGACCTACGAGCAGTACTTC | CASSPPRGATYEQYF
TRBD1 | TRBJ2-7 | TRBV7-2 | NA | 14 | TGTGCCAGCAGCTCAGGACAGGGCTGGGGAGAGCAGTACTTC | CASSSGQGWGEQYF
NA | TRBJ2-3 | TRBV5-1 | NA | 13 | TGCGCCAGCAGCTCCTCCTTCACAGATACGCAGTATTTT | CASSSSFTDTQYF
NA | TRBJ1-5 | TRBV28 | NA | 14 | TGTGCCAGCGGTGGGACTGATAGCAATCAGCCCCAGCATTTT | CASGGTDSNQPQHF
NA | TRBJ1-1 | TRBV7-2 | NA | 15 | TGTGCCAGCAGCTTTCATGCGGGACTGAACACTGAAGCTTTCTTT | CASSFHAGLNTEAFF
NA | TRBJ2-7 | TRBV6-5 | NA | 14 | TGTGCCAGCAGTAGGACCGACGGGGGATTCGAGCAGTACTTC | CASSRTDGGFEQYF
NA | TRBJ1-2 | TRBV7-9 | NA | 14 | TGTGCCAGCAGCTTCCCCCAGGGGACCTATGGCTACACCTTC | CASSFPQGTYGYTF
NA | TRBJ1-5 | TRBV11-1 | NA | 15 | TGTGCCAGCAGCCTGGACAGTTATAGCAATCAGCCCCAGCATTTT | CASSLDSYSNQPQHF
NA | TRBJ1-1 | TRBV5-1 | NA | 16 | TGCGCCAGCAGCCTGGGGCCAGGGGTCTTGAGCACTGAAGCTTTCTTT | CASSLGPGVLSTEAFF
TRBD1 | TRBJ2-2 | TRBV6-5 | NA | 15 | TGTGCCAGCACAGGGGGCGAATTGAGGACCGGGGAGCTGTTTTTT | CASTGGELRTGELFF
NA | TRBJ2-7 | TRBV4-1 | NA | 11 | TGCGCCAGCAGCGACTTCTACGAGCAGTACTTC | CASSDFYEQYF
NA | TRBJ1-3 | TRBV6-5 | NA | 14 | TGTGCCAGCGGGCAGGACTACTCTGGAAACACCATATATTTT | CASGQDYSGNTIYF
NA | TRBJ2-1 | TRBV11-3 | NA | 12 | TGTGCCAGCAGCCTTATAGAACTAAAGCAGTTCTTC | CASSLIELKQFF
NA | TRBJ1-2 | TRBV28 | once | 14 | TGTGCCAGCAGTTCCTCCCGCAGAGGCTATGGCTACACCTTC | CASSSSRRGYGYTF
TRBD2 | TRBJ2-7 | TRBV6-1 | few | 15 | TGTGCCAGCAGTGCCCTAGCGGGGGGGCCCTACGAGCAGTACTTC | CASSALAGGPYEQYF
TRBD1 | TRBJ1-4 | TRBV30 | few | 14 | TGTGCCTGGAGTAGGACAGGGGCGAACGAAAAACTGTTTTTT | CAWSRTGANEKLFF
NA | TRBJ1-4 | TRBV23-1 | NA | 10 | TGCGCCAGTCGGAATGAAAAACTGTTTTTT | CASRNEKLFF
TRBD2 | TRBJ2-3 | TRBV15 | NA | 14 | TGTGCCACCAGCAGAGTTAGAGCGGGAGGTACGCAGTATTTT | CATSRVRAGGTQYF
TRBD2 | TRBJ2-1 | TRBV7-7 | NA | 15 | TGTGCTAGCAGCCCCGGACTAGCGTCCTACAATGAGCAGTTCTTC | CASSPGLASYNEQFF
NA | TRBJ2-7 | TRBV12-1 | once | 16 | TGTGCCAGCAGCTTTCCGCCGGGCAGGCGGCCCTACGAGCAGTACTTC | CASSFPPGRRPYEQYF
NA | TRBJ2-3 | TRBV14 | NA | 14 | TGTGCCAGCAGCCCCGCGGGGGCCACAGATACGCAGTATTTT | CASSPAGATDTQYF
TRBD1 | TRBJ2-7 | TRBV4-1 | NA | 15 | TGCGCCAGCAGCTCCCGACAGGGGCTAACCTACGAGCAGTACTTC | CASSSRQGLTYEQYF
TRBD2 | TRBJ2-7 | TRBV2 | NA | 14 | TGTGCCAGCAGTGATGGACTAGCGGGGGGCGAGCAGTACTTC | CASSDGLAGGEQYF
NA | TRBJ1-5 | TRBV15 | NA | 13 | TGTGCCACCAGTAGCAGGGACGGTCAGCCCCAGCATTTT | CATSSRDGQPQHF
NA | TRBJ1-5 | TRBV15 | NA | 18 | TGTGCCACCAGCAGAGATCGGAGGGAATGGAAAATAAATCAGCCCCAGCATTTT | CATSRDRREWKINQPQHF
NA | TRBJ1-2 | TRBV7-2 | NA | 16 | TGTGCCAGCAGCCCCCTCGGGCAGCGAGGGAACTATGGCTACACCTTC | CASSPLGQRGNYGYTF
NA | TRBJ2-5 | TRBV2 | NA | 15 | TGTGCCAGCAGTCCAAACCAGGGGCTGGGGGAGACCCAGTACTTC | CASSPNQGLGETQYF
TRBD1 | TRBJ1-2 | TRBV11-2 | NA | 17 | TGTGCCAGCAGCACGAACAGGGGGCGCCTTGGGATCTATGGCTACACCTTC | CASSTNRGRLGIYGYTF
TRBD1 | TRBJ1-6 | TRBV11-3 | NA | 14 | TGTGCCAGCAGCTCCAGGGGGACTAATTCACCCCTCCACTTT | CASSSRGTNSPLHF
TRBD1 | TRBJ1-1 | TRBV6-6 | NA | 15 | TGTGCCAGCAGTTACTTTACAGGGGGCTTAACTGAAGCTTTCTTT | CASSYFTGGLTEAFF
TRBD1 | TRBJ1-2 | TRBV11-1 | NA | 17 | TGTGCCAGCAGCCAAGGAGCATTAGGGGGCCTATCCTATGGCTACACCTTC | CASSQGALGGLSYGYTF
TRBD1 | TRBJ1-6 | TRBV19 | NA | 13 | TGTGCCAGTAAAGACAGGGGGCAATCACCCCTCCACTTT | CASKDRGQSPLHF
NA | TRBJ1-2 | TRBV5-6 | NA | 12 | TGTGCCAGCAGCCTGGACATCCATGGCTACACCTTC | CASSLDIHGYTF
TRBD1 | TRBJ2-3 | TRBV15 | NA | 14 | TGTGCCACCAGCGGAGACAGGGAAGGAGATACGCAGTATTTT | CATSGDREGDTQYF
TRBD2 | TRBJ2-7 | TRBV18 | NA | 15 | TGTGCCAGCTCACCACCCGCGGGAGGGAAAAACGAGCAGTACTTC | CASSPPAGGKNEQYF
TRBD2 | TRBJ2-5 | TRBV2 | NA | 15 | TGTGCCAGCAGTGTGGCGGGAGGGCCTTCCGAGACCCAGTACTTC | CASSVAGGPSETQYF
NA | TRBJ2-1 | TRBV7-9 | NA | 17 | TGTGCCAGCAGCTCCCTACGACCAGGGTCTTCCTACAATGAGCAGTTCTTC | CASSSLRPGSSYNEQFF
NA | TRBJ2-1 | TRBV9 | NA | 14 | TGTGCCAGCAGCGTAGCGGGGGGCTGGGGTGAGCAGTTCTTC | CASSVAGGWGEQFF
NA | TRBJ1-1 | TRBV6-5 | NA | 13 | TGTGCCAGCAGTCGTGGACTGAACACTGAAGCTTTCTTT | CASSRGLNTEAFF
NA | TRBJ2-2 | TRBV7-8 | NA | 14 | TGTGCCAGCAGCTTGCGGCAGAGCACCGGGGAGCTGTTTTTT | CASSLRQSTGELFF